This entry concerns a single T cell receptor beta chain. Its antigen remains unknown. These data are taken from a study of T cells in Graves' hyperthyroidism and ophthalmopathy. Study-level information: Before treatment of any kind, peripheral blood was taken at initial diagnosis.

Orbital computed tomography and thyroid ultrasound, together with serum TRAb and thyroxine and clinical symptoms, were used for diagnoses. Study-wide points: Through a model of 13 V-J features, ophthalmopathy was separated from stable hyperthyroidism.

With V trimmed by 10 bases and J by 8 bases, 10 bases remained unmatched. The CDR3 runs 13 residues. CDR1 and CDR2 (germline): KGHDR, SFDVKD. Authors of the study amplified TCR beta CDR3 regions from RNA transcripts. The TCR CDR3 was amplified in a first-round RT-PCR using the HTBI primer set. TCRdb redid the calling of the multiplex PCR reads with MiXCR, one entry per CDR3 protein. This sample has hundreds of thousands of distinct CDR3 sequences, with approximately 15% found just once. The receptor's source is a young woman with Graves' hyperthyroidism that later progressed to Graves' ophthalmopathy. Sequenced: blood. The V gene is TRBV24-1, the J gene TRBJ2-1; the match to TRBD1 covers 7 bases. The CDR3 loop is CATRTGGGDEQFF. The CDR3 DNA follows: TGTGCCACGCGGACAGGTGGAGGCGATGAGCAGTTCTTC.